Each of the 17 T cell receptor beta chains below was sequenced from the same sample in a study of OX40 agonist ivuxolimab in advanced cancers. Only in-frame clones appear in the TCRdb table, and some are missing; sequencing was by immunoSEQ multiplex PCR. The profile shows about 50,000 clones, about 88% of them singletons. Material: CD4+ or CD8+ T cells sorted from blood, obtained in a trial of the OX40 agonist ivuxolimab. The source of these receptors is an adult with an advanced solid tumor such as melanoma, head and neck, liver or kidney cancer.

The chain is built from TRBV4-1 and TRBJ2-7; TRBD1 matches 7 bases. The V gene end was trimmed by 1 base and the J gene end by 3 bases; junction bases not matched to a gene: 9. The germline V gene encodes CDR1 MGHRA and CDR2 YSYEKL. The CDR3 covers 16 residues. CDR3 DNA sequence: TGCGCCAGCAGCCAAGGTTGGACAGGATCAATCTACGAGCAGTACTTC. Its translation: CASSQGWTGSIYEQYF.

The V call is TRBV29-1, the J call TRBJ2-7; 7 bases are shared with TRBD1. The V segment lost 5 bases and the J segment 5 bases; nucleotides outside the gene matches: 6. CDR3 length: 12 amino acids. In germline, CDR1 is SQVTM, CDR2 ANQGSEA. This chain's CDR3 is CSVIGGYDEQYF. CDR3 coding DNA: TGCAGCGTTATAGGGGGCTACGACGAGCAGTACTTC.

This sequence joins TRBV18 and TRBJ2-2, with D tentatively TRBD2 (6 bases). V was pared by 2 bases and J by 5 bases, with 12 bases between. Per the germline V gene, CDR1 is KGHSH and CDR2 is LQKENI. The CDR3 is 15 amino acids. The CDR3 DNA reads TGTGCCAGCTCACCAGGGACTGCCGCTACCGGGGAGCTGTTTTTT. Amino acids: CASSPGTAATGELFF. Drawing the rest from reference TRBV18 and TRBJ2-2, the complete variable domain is NAGVMQNPRHLVRRRGQEARLRCSPMKGHSHVYWYRQLPEEGLKFMVYLQKENIIDESGMPKERFSAEFPKEGPSILRIQQVVRGDSAAYFCASSPGTAATGELFFGEGSRLTVL.

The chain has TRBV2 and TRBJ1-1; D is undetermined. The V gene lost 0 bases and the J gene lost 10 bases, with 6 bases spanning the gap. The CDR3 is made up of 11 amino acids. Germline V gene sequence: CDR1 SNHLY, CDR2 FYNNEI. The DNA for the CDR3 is TGTGCCAGCAGTGAAGCCCTGAGAGCTTTCTTT. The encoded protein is CASSEALRAFF.

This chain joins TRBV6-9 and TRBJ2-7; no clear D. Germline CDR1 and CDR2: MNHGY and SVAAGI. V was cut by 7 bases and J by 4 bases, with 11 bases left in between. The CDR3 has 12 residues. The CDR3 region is CASKRTVYEQYF. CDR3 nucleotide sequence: TGTGCCAGCAAGAGAACGGTGTACGAGCAGTACTTC.

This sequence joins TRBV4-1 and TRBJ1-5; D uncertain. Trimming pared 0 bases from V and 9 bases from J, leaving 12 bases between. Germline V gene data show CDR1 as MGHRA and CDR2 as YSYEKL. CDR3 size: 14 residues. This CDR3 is CASSQDGLAGPQHF. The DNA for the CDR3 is TGCGCCAGCAGCCAAGATGGACTGGCAGGGCCCCAGCATTTT.

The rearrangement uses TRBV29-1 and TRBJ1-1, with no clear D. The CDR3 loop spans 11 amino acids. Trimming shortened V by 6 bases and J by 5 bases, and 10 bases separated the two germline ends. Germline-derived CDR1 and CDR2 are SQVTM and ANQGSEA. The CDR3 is CSVGDRTEAFF. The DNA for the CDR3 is TGCAGCGTAGGTGATAGGACTGAAGCTTTCTTT.

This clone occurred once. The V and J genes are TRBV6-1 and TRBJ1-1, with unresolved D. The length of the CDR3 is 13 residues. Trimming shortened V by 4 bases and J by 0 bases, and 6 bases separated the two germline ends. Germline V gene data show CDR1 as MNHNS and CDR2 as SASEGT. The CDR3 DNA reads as TGTGCCAGCAGTGCTCAGATGAACACTGAAGCTTTCTTT. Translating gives CASSAQMNTEAFF.

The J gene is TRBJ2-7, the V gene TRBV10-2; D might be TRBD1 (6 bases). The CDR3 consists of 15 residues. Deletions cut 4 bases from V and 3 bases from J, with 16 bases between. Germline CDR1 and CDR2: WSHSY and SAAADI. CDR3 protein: CASSGSGDISYEQYF. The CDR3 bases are TGCGCCAGCAGTGGCAGTGGGGACATCAGCTACGAGCAGTACTTC.

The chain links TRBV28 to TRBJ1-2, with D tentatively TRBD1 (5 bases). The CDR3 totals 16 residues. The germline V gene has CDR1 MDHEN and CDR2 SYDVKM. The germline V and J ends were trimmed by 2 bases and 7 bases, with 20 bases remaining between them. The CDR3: CASSLAPGNWGGGYTF. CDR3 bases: TGTGCCAGCAGTTTAGCCCCAGGGAACTGGGGAGGTGGCTACACCTTC.

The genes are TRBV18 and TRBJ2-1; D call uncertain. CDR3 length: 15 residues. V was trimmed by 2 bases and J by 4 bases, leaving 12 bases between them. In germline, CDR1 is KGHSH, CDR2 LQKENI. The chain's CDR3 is CASSPGSTGYNEQFF. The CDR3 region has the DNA TGTGCCAGCTCACCAGGGTCAACTGGGTACAATGAGCAGTTCTTC.

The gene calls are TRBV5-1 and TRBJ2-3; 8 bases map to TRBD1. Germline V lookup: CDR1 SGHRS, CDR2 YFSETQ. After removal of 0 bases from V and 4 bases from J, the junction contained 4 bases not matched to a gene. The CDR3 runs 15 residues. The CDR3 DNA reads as TGCGCCAGCAGCTTGGTGCAGGGGGCTGCAGATACGCAGTATTTT. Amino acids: CASSLVQGAADTQYF.

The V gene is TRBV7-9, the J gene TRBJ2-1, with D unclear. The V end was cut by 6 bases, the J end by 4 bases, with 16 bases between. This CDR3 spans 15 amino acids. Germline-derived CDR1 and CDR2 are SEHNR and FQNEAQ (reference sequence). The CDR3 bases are TGTGCCAGCAGTCCCGTGGGGTCGTGGTACAATGAGCAGTTCTTC. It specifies CASSPVGSWYNEQFF.

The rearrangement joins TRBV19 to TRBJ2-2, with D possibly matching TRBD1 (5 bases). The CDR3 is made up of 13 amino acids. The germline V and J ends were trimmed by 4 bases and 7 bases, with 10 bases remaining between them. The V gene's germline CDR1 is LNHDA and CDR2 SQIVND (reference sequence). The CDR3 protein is CASSTSTGGELFF. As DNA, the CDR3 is TGTGCCAGTAGTACATCTACAGGCGGGGAGCTGTTTTTT.

The CDR3 spells CASNQGGPIDTQYF. The CDR3 DNA is TGTGCCAGCAACCAGGGGGGTCCGATAGATACGCAGTATTTT. The chain has TRBV7-3 and TRBJ2-3, with D maybe TRBD1 (7 bases). The germline V gene encodes CDR1 SGHTA and CDR2 FQGTGA. The V end was cut by 7 bases, the J end by 5 bases, with 16 bases between. This CDR3 spans 14 amino acids. Supplemented by reference TRBV7-3 and TRBJ2-3, the full variable domain reads GAGVSQTPSNKVTEKGKYVELRCDPISGHTALYWYRQSLGQGPEFLIYFQGTGAADDSGLPNDRFFAVRPEGSVSTLKIQRTERGDSAVYLCASNQGGPIDTQYFGPGTRLTVL.

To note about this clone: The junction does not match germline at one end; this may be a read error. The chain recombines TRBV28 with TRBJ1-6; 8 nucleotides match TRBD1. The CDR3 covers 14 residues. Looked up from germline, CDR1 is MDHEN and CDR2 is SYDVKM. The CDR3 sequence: CASSFPGTGEKPLF. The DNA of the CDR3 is TGTGCCAGCAGTTTCCCCGGGACAGGAGAAAAACCCCTCTTT. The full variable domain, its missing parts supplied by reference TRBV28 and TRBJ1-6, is DVKVTQSSRYLVKRTGEKVFLECVQDMDHENMFWYRQDPGLGLRLIYFSYDVKMKEKGDIPEGYSVSREKKERFSLILESASTNQTSMYLCASSFPGTGEKPLFGNGTRLTVT.

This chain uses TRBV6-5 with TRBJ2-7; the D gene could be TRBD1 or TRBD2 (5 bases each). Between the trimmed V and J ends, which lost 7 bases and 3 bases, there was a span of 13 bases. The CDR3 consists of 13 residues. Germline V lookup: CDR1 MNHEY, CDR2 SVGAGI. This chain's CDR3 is CASNDRGHYEQYF. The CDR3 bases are TGTGCCAGCAACGACCGGGGCCACTACGAGCAGTACTTC.